This is a list of T cell receptor beta chains from one sample in a study of cytomegalovirus exposure and HLA in healthy donors. Assay: immunoSEQ multiplex PCR; the TCRdb copy retains only in-frame clones and omits some. Found here are some 120,000 clones, about three quarters of them singletons; the top ten hold less than 2%. The specimen sequenced was PBMCs. These receptors all stem from a man in his fifties or sixties in good health and CMV-seronegative. The CDR3 runs from the conserved cysteine through the conserved F or W. A D gene is named only where the DNA matches it firmly. A clone size is listed for some rows: how often the clone was seen (once, few, many), or a class if it is expanded.

D gene: .
V gene: TRBV9
J gene: TRBJ1-5
clone size: .
CDR3 DNA: TGTGCCAGCAGCCCAGACAGTTTTAGCAATCAGCCCCAGCATTTT
CDR3 protein: CASSPDSFSNQPQHF

D gene: .
V gene: TRBV19
J gene: TRBJ1-1
clone size: .
CDR3 DNA: TGTGCCAGTAGTACCTCTAAGGCAAGAGTTGGGAGTGGTGAAGCTTTCTTT
CDR3 protein: CASSTSKARVGSGEAFF

D gene: .
V gene: TRBV18
J gene: TRBJ1-1
clone size: .
CDR3 DNA: TGTGCCAGCTCACCTCAGGTGAACACTGAAGCTTTCTTT
CDR3 protein: CASSPQVNTEAFF

D gene: .
V gene: TRBV11-2
J gene: TRBJ2-7
clone size: .
CDR3 DNA: TGTGCCAGCAGCTCCCTCTACGAGCAGTACTTC
CDR3 protein: CASSSLYEQYF

D gene: .
V gene: TRBV13
J gene: TRBJ1-4
clone size: .
CDR3 DNA: TGTGCCAGCAGCGCCTCGGGACACAAGAATGAAAAACTGTTTTTT
CDR3 protein: CASSASGHKNEKLFF

D gene: .
V gene: TRBV11-3
J gene: TRBJ2-2
clone size: few
CDR3 DNA: TGTGCCAGCAGCAAAGGAACAGGTCCTGCGAACACCGGGGAGCTGTTTTTT
CDR3 protein: CASSKGTGPANTGELFF

D gene: .
V gene: TRBV7-9
J gene: TRBJ1-2
clone size: .
CDR3 DNA: TGTGCCAGCAGCCACGGGGGGGTTAACTATGGCTACACCTTC
CDR3 protein: CASSHGGVNYGYTF

D gene: .
V gene: TRBV18
J gene: TRBJ1-1
clone size: .
CDR3 DNA: TGTGCCAGCTCACCCAGGATGCCGGACAGAGCTTTCTTT
CDR3 protein: CASSPRMPDRAFF

D gene: .
V gene: TRBV21-1
J gene: TRBJ2-3
clone size: few
CDR3 DNA: TGTGCCAGCAGCCCTCTAATCCGCGGAGACGGACCGAGGACTAGCGGGGGATATACGCAGTATTTT
CDR3 protein: CASSPLIRGDGPRTSGGYTQYF

D gene: .
V gene: TRBV5-1
J gene: TRBJ1-1
clone size: .
CDR3 DNA: TGCGCCAGCAGCTTGGGCGGGGTCGGCACTGAAGCTTTCTTT
CDR3 protein: CASSLGGVGTEAFF